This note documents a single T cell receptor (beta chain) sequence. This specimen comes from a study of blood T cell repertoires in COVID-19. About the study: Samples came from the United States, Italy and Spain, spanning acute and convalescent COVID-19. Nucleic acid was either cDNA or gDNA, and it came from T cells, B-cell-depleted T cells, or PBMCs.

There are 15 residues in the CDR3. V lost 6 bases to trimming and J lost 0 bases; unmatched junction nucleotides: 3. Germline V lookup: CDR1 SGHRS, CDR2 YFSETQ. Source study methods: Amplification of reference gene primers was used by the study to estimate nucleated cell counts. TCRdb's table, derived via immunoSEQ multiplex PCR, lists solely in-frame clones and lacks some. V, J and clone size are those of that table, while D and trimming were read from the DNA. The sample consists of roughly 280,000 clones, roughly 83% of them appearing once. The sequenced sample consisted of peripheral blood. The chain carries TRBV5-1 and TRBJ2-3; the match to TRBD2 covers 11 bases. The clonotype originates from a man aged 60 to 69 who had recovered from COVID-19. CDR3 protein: CASNLAGGSTDTQYF. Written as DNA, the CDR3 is TGCGCCAGCAACTTAGCGGGAGGGAGCACAGATACGCAGTATTTT.